This T cell receptor beta chain is drawn from a study of cytomegalovirus exposure and HLA in healthy donors. This PCR relied on a set of 60 Vbeta primers and 13 Jbeta primers. Repertoires were generated with immunoSEQ multiplex PCR, while TCRdb's copy carries only in-frame clones and drops some. This table has 200,000 to 250,000 clones, roughly 80% appearing once. Trimming took 5 bases from V and 6 from J, leaving 5 bases between them. CDR1 MNHNY and CDR2 SVGAGI come from the germline V gene (reference sequence). The CDR3 runs 11 residues. The clonotype was recovered from a girl between 5 and 17 years old in good health and CMV-seronegative. This chain uses TRBV6-6 with TRBJ2-1, with no clear D. The sequencing sample was made of PBMCs. The CDR3 protein is CASSPSNEQFF. As DNA, the CDR3 is TGTGCCAGCAGTCCGAGCAATGAGCAGTTCTTC.